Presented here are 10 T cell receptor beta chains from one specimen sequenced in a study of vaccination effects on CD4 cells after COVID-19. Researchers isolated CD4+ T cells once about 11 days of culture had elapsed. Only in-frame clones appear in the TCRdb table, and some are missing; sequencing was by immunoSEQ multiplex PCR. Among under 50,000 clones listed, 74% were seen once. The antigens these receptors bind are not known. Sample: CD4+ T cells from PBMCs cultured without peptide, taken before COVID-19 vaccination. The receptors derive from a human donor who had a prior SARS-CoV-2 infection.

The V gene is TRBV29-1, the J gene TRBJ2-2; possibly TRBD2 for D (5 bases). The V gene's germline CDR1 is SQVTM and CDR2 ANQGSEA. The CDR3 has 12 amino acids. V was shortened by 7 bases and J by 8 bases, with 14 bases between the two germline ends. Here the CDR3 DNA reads TGCAGCGCCGGAGCGGCCGCAGGGGAGCTGTTTTTT. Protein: CSAGAAAGELFF.

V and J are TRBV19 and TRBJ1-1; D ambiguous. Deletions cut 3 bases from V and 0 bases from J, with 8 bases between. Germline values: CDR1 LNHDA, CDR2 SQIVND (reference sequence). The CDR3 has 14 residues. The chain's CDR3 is CASSISFMNTEAFF. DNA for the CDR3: TGTGCCAGTAGTATTAGCTTTATGAACACTGAAGCTTTCTTT.

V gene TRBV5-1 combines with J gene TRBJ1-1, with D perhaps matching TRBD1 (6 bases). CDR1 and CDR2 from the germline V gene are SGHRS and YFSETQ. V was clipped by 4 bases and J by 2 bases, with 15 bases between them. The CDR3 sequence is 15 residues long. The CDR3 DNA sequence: TGCGCCAGCAGCACCCTCGGACAGAGAAACACTGAAGCTTTCTTT. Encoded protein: CASSTLGQRNTEAFF.

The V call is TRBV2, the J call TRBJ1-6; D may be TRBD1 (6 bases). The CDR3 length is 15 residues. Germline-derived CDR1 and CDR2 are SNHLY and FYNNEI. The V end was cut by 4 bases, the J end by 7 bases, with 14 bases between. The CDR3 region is CASSVNGDTNSPLHF. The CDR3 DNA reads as TGTGCCAGCAGTGTAAATGGGGACACCAATTCACCCCTCCACTTT.

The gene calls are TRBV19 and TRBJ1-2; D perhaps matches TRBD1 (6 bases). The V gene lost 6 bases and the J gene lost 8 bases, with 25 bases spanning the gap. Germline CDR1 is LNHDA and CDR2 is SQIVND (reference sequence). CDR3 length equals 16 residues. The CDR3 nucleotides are TGTGCCAGTAGCTATACGGGACACATCCTATCAGGGGGCTACACCTTC. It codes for CASSYTGHILSGGYTF.

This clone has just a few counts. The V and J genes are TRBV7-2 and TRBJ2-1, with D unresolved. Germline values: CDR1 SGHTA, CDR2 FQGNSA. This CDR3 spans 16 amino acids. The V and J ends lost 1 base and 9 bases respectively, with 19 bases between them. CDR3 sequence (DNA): TGTGCCAGCAGCTTAGAGCTGGGCTGGGTAGCCAGTGAGCAGTTCTTC. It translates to CASSLELGWVASEQFF.

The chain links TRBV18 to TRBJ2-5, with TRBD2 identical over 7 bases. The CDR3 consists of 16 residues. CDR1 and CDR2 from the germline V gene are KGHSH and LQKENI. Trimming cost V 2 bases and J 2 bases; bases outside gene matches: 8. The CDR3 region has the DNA TGTGCCAGCTCACCATCCAGGAGTAGCGGGCAAGAGACCCAGTACTTC. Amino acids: CASSPSRSSGQETQYF.

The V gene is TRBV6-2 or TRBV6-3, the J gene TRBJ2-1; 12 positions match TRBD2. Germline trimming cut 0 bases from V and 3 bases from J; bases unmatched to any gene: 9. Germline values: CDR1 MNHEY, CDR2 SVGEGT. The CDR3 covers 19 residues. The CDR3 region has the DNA TGTGCCAGCAGTTACTCGGCTAGCGGGAGGGCCTTTAGCTACAATGAGCAGTTCTTC. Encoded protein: CASSYSASGRAFSYNEQFF.

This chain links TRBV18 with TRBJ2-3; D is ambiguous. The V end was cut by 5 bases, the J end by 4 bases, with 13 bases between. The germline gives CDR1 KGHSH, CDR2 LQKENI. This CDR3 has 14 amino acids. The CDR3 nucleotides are TGTGCCAGCTCATCCCCTTTATCCCCAGATACGCAGTATTTT. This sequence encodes CASSSPLSPDTQYF.

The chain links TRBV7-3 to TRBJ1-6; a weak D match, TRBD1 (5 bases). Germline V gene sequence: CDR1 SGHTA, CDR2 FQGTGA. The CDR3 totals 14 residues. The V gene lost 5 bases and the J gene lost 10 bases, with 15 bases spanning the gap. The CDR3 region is CASSLEGRYSPLHF. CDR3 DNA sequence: TGTGCCAGCAGCCTCGAGGGGCGATACTCACCCCTCCACTTT.